Listed below are T cell receptor beta chains from one sample, sequenced in a study of blood T cell repertoires in COVID-19. Some clones are missing from TCRdb's copy, which holds only in-frame ones; the method was immunoSEQ multiplex PCR. This table holds a few hundred thousand clones, around 90% found once. Sample: peripheral blood. These receptors came from a man aged 18-30 years with active or convalescent COVID-19. Each CDR3 is given with its conserved first and last residue. A D gene is named only where the DNA matches it firmly. Some rows mark clone size as missing; the rest say once, few, many or name a class of expanded clone.

j_call	v_call	clone_size	d_call	cdr3_nt	cdr3_aa
TRBJ2-1	TRBV19	few	TRBD2	TGTGCCAGTAGTATTAGGACTAGCGGGAGGGCCGGCTACAATGAGCAGTTCTTC	CASSIRTSGRAGYNEQFF
TRBJ2-7	TRBV12-3/TRBV12-4	.	.	TGTGCCAGCAGTCCGAGGGGGGGCGAGCAGTACTTC	CASSPRGGEQYF
TRBJ1-2	TRBV25-1	.	TRBD1	TGTGCCAGCAGTGAATGGGACAGCGGCGGCTACACCTTC	CASSEWDSGGYTF
TRBJ2-1	TRBV19	.	TRBD2	TGTGCCAGTAGTATAGTAGCGGGGGACCTCCAGGGGGATGAGCAGTTCTTC	CASSIVAGDLQGDEQFF
TRBJ2-1	TRBV7-2	.	.	TGTGCCAGCAGCTTGGGGGCTAGCTCCTACAATGAGCAGTTCTTC	CASSLGASSYNEQFF
TRBJ1-4	TRBV28	once	.	TGTGCCAGCAGCCCTATTGGCGACAGATCCGAAAAACTGTTTTTT	CASSPIGDRSEKLFF
TRBJ1-1	TRBV6-2/TRBV6-3	.	.	TGTGCCAGCAGCCGGGCGCCTTATGAAGCTTTCTTT	CASSRAPYEAFF
TRBJ2-7	TRBV18	once	.	TGTGCCAGCTCAGAGGGCAATTCAGGGGTCAACTTGGAGTACTTC	CASSEGNSGVNLEYF
TRBJ1-5	TRBV10-3	.	.	TGTGCCATCAGTGAGTCGGGGCGGCCCCAGCATTTT	CAISESGRPQHF
TRBJ2-7	TRBV2	.	TRBD2	TGTGCCAGCGGAACCCTAGCGGGGTCCTACGAGCAGTACTTC	CASGTLAGSYEQYF
TRBJ2-1	TRBV19	.	.	TGTGCCAGCAGAGGATCCTACAATGAGCAGTTCTTC	CASRGSYNEQFF
TRBJ1-2	TRBV27	.	TRBD1	TGTGCCAGCAGTTTCTCCGGTCCCGGACAGGGGCAAGGCTACACCTTC	CASSFSGPGQGQGYTF
TRBJ1-5	TRBV18	.	.	TGTGCCAGCTCACAGGGAGAGTATAGCAATCAGCCCCAGCATTTT	CASSQGEYSNQPQHF
TRBJ2-5	TRBV10-3	.	.	TGTGCCATCAGTGAGGCAGAAGAGACCCAGTACTTC	CAISEAEETQYF
TRBJ2-2	TRBV6-6	many	TRBD1	TGTGCCAGCGAGGGACAGGGGGGAACCGGGGAGCTGTTTTTT	CASEGQGGTGELFF
TRBJ1-1	TRBV6-5	.	.	TGTGCCAGCAGTTCCAATACAGGGTACACTGAAGCTTTCTTT	CASSSNTGYTEAFF
TRBJ2-7	TRBV27	.	TRBD2	TGTGCCAGCAGTTCCCACACTAGGGGACTAGGTGGCGAGCAGTACTTC	CASSSHTRGLGGEQYF
TRBJ2-1	TRBV3-1/TRBV3-2	.	.	TGTGCCAGCAGCCAAGTCGGTGAGCAGTTCTTC	CASSQVGEQFF
TRBJ1-1	TRBV19	once	.	TGTGCCAGTAGTATTGGGGTGGCAGGGTTGAACACTGAAGCTTTCTTT	CASSIGVAGLNTEAFF
TRBJ1-5	TRBV11-2	few	.	TGTGCCAGCAGCTGGACAGCCCATCAGCCCCAGCATTTT	CASSWTAHQPQHF
TRBJ1-2	TRBV13	.	.	TGTGCCAGCAGCTTAGGGGGAGGCTCCTATGGCTACACCTTC	CASSLGGGSYGYTF
TRBJ2-3	TRBV5-4	.	.	TGTGCCAGCAGCTCTCCCCTCAGCGGCACCCGCACAGATACGCAGTATTTT	CASSSPLSGTRTDTQYF
TRBJ2-1	TRBV28	few	.	TGTGCCAGCAGCTCAGGCCCCGGAGAGCAGTTCTTC	CASSSGPGEQFF
TRBJ2-7	TRBV2	.	.	TGTGCCAGCAGTGGTCACTACGAGCAGTACTTC	CASSGHYEQYF
TRBJ2-3	TRBV19	.	.	TGTGCCAGTAGTCCGAGAGGGCACACAGATACGCAGTATTTT	CASSPRGHTDTQYF
TRBJ1-3	TRBV9	.	.	TGTGCCAGCAGCGGAGAGATGGGGAGTTCTGGAAACACCATATATTTT	CASSGEMGSSGNTIYF
TRBJ1-2	TRBV6-5	.	.	TGTGCCAGCAGTTATGGAGGTAGAGAGGAAGGCTACACCTTC	CASSYGGREEGYTF
TRBJ1-1	TRBV19	.	.	TGTGCCAGTATTTCTCTTCTGGGAGTAAACACTGAAGCTTTCTTT	CASISLLGVNTEAFF
TRBJ2-1	TRBV28	.	TRBD2	TGTGCCAGCAGCCGACTAGCGAAAGCCCCCAATGAGCAGTTCTTC	CASSRLAKAPNEQFF
TRBJ1-3	TRBV18	.	.	TGTGCCAGCTCACCCCAGGAGGGGCCTGGAAACACCATATATTTT	CASSPQEGPGNTIYF
TRBJ2-1	TRBV7-8	.	.	TGTGCCAGCAGCCTGTCTAGCGCGTCCTACAATGAGCAGTTCTTC	CASSLSSASYNEQFF
TRBJ2-5	TRBV4-2	.	TRBD1	TGTGCCAGCAGCCAAGTATCGGGGCAGGGGGTTAGCGAGACCCAGTACTTC	CASSQVSGQGVSETQYF